The 20 T cell receptor beta chains below all came from one sample that was sequenced in a study of T cell responses to AZD1222 COVID-19 vaccine. Clones were sequenced by immunoSEQ multiplex PCR, and TCRdb holds only the in-frame ones, with some missing. Of roughly 110,000 clones listed, just under 90% were seen once; the top ten hold about 12%. Sample: peripheral blood, taken on day 0 of AZD1222 vaccination. These receptors originate from an adult in good health.

This clone was observed once. The rearrangement joins TRBV30 to TRBJ2-4; D is uncertain. Trimming stripped 5 bases from V and 8 bases from J, with 10 bases between. The CDR3 totals 11 residues. Germline values: CDR1 GTSNPN, CDR2 SVGIG (reference sequence). The chain's CDR3 is CAWAVSYIQYF. The CDR3 coding sequence is TGTGCCTGGGCCGTATCGTACATTCAGTACTTC. Complete variable domain (other parts from reference TRBV30 and TRBJ2-4): SQTIHQWPATLVQPVGSPLSLECTVEGTSNPNLYWYRQAAGRGLQLLFYSVGIGQISSEVPQNLSASRPQDRQFILSSKKLLLSDSGFYLCAWAVSYIQYFGAGTRLSVL.

This clone has just a few counts. The chain has TRBV7-9 and TRBJ2-2; 8 bases fit TRBD1. The CDR3 has 17 residues. Germline CDR1 SEHNR, CDR2 FQNEAQ (reference sequence). Germline trimming cut 5 bases from V and 5 bases from J; bases unmatched to any gene: 13. The CDR3 protein is CASSQDRVWAKTGELFF. As DNA, the CDR3 is TGTGCCAGCAGCCAGGACAGGGTTTGGGCCAAAACCGGGGAGCTGTTTTTT.

In its sample, this clone was seen once. This chain links TRBV7-9 with TRBJ1-1; D perhaps matches TRBD1 (5 bases). The CDR3 covers 15 residues. Trimming left V 5 bases short and J 2 bases short, with 15 bases between. Germline CDR1 SEHNR, CDR2 FQNEAQ (reference sequence). Written as DNA, the CDR3 is TGTGCCAGCAGCAGCCCACGGGGGAAAAACACTGAAGCTTTCTTT. This sequence encodes CASSSPRGKNTEAFF.

With respect to this clone: One end of the junction is discordant with germline, which a read error may explain. V gene TRBV28 combines with J gene TRBJ2-7, with D possibly TRBD2 on 6 matching bases. This CDR3 region has 15 residues. Germline V gene sequence: CDR1 MDHEN, CDR2 SYDVKM. The CDR3 nucleotides are TGTGCCAGCAGCTTAGCTACCCTCGGAGGGGCCCGTCATAACTTC. It codes for CASSLATLGGARHNF.

The genes are TRBV4-1 and TRBJ2-2; D gene uncertain. The germline V gene has CDR1 MGHRA and CDR2 YSYEKL. V was clipped by 4 bases and J by 1 base, with 7 bases between them. CDR3 length: 14 residues. CDR3 region: CASSRDGNTGELFF. The DNA of the CDR3 is TGCGCCAGCAGCCGAGACGGGAACACCGGGGAGCTGTTTTTT.

This clone appeared once. This chain joins TRBV28 and TRBJ2-4; D gene ambiguous. The length of the CDR3 is 15 residues. Trimming took 7 bases from V and 1 from J, leaving 14 bases between them. The germline V gene encodes CDR1 MDHEN and CDR2 SYDVKM. CDR3 sequence: CASTIGDRAKNIQYF. For the CDR3, the DNA is TGTGCCAGCACTATTGGGGATAGGGCCAAAAACATTCAGTACTTC.

The chain links TRBV29-1 to TRBJ2-1, with no clear D. The CDR3 extends over 12 amino acids. The V and J ends lost 5 bases and 8 bases respectively, with 13 bases between them. CDR1 and CDR2 (germline): SQVTM, ANQGSEA. The CDR3 loop reads CSVSVQPYEQFF. The CDR3, as DNA: TGCAGCGTTTCCGTTCAGCCCTATGAGCAGTTCTTC.

This chain joins TRBV19 and TRBJ2-4; TRBD1 or TRBD2 may be the D gene (5 bases each). The CDR3 runs 17 residues. Germline CDR1 and CDR2: LNHDA and SQIVND (reference sequence). Between the trimmed V and J ends, which lost 9 bases and 8 bases, there was a span of 29 bases. CDR3 amino acids: CASTDLGRAGPGHIQYF. The DNA for the CDR3 is TGTGCCAGCACCGACCTGGGGCGGGCAGGGCCAGGACACATTCAGTACTTC.

This chain links TRBV2 with TRBJ2-5, with 9 bases identical to TRBD1. CDR1 and CDR2 from the germline V gene are SNHLY and FYNNEI. Trimming removed 4 bases from V and 5 bases from J; junction bases left unmatched: 2. CDR3 size: 13 residues. CDR3 DNA sequence: TGTGCCAGCAGTGGGGACAGGGAGGAGACCCAGTACTTC. Protein product: CASSGDREETQYF.

The chain has TRBV16 and TRBJ1-2, with D perhaps TRBD1 (6 bases). V was pared by 0 bases and J by 8 bases, with 13 bases between. Germline CDR1 KGHSY, CDR2 FQNENV. The CDR3 covers 14 residues. CDR3 sequence: CASSQSWGADGYTF. CDR3 DNA sequence: TGTGCCAGCAGCCAATCATGGGGGGCTGACGGCTACACCTTC.

The rearrangement uses TRBV11-2 and TRBJ2-3; the D gene is possibly TRBD2 (5 bases). The germline gives CDR1 SGHAT, CDR2 FQNNGV. The CDR3 spans 16 residues. Trimming took 5 bases from V and 1 from J, leaving 16 bases between them. The CDR3 is CASSMFGLRGTDTQYF. The CDR3, as DNA: TGTGCCAGCAGCATGTTTGGACTGCGGGGCACAGATACGCAGTATTTT.

The DNA of the CDR3 is TGTGCCAGCAGCGTAGGAGGGGGCCAGGGTAGGGACATTCAGTACTTC. This encodes CASSVGGGQGRDIQYF. The V and J genes are TRBV9 and TRBJ2-4; TRBD1 agrees at 7 bases. This CDR3 has 16 residues. CDR1 and CDR2 (germline): SGDLS, YYNGEE. The J segment lost 8 bases and the V segment lost 0 bases, leaving 11 bases of the junction unmatched.

In the case of this clone: Compared with germline, one end of the junction differs, possibly owing to a read error. The chain has TRBV25-1 and TRBJ2-7; D is unclear. CDR3 length: 11 residues. In germline, CDR1 is MGHDK, CDR2 SYGVNS. Here the CDR3 reads CASSSGLSKHF. As DNA, the CDR3 is TGTGCCAGCAGCAGTGGGCTTTCTAAGCACTTC.

CDR3 nucleotides: TGTGCCAGCAGCTTGACACAGGGGTATGGCAATGAGCAGTTCTTC. It yields the protein CASSLTQGYGNEQFF. The chain recombines TRBV7-9 with TRBJ2-1; 7 bases line up with TRBD1. The germline gives CDR1 SEHNR, CDR2 FQNEAQ (reference sequence). The CDR3 is made up of 15 amino acids. With V trimmed by 3 bases and J by 6 bases, 8 bases remained unmatched. Variable domain in full (rest from reference TRBV7-9 and TRBJ2-1): DTGVSQNPRHKITKRGQNVTFRCDPISEHNRLYWYRQTLGQGPEFLTYFQNEAQLEKSRLLSDRFSAERPKGSFSTLEIQRTEQGDSAMYLCASSLTQGYGNEQFFGPGTRLTVL.

In this sample, this clone turned up once. V usage is TRBV21-1 and J usage is TRBJ2-7; the table's D gene call, TRBD2, was not cross checked with the DNA. TRBV21-1 is labeled a pseudogene. The CDR3 has 18 amino acids. This CDR3 is CASSTQYHSGRSSYEQYF. The DNA of the CDR3 is TGTGCCAGCAGCACCCAGTATCATAGCGGGAGGAGCTCCTACGAGCAGTACTTC.

The rearrangement links TRBV7-3 to TRBJ2-1; TRBD2 aligns across 10 bases. CDR1 is SGHTA, CDR2 FQGTGA, per germline. V trimming: 4 bases; J trimming: 2 bases; junction bases outside the gene matches: 2. This CDR3 comprises 15 residues. The CDR3 DNA reads as TGTGCCAGCAGCTCCGGACTAGCGGCCTACAATGAGCAGTTCTTC. Its translation is CASSSGLAAYNEQFF. The variable domain in full, completed from reference TRBV7-3 and TRBJ2-1, reads GAGVSQTPSNKVTEKGKYVELRCDPISGHTALYWYRQSLGQGPEFLIYFQGTGAADDSGLPNDRFFAVRPEGSVSTLKIQRTERGDSAVYLCASSSGLAAYNEQFFGPGTRLTVL.

The chain joins TRBV6-2 or TRBV6-3 to TRBJ1-1; 10 bases align to TRBD1. V gave up 2 bases and J gave up 4 bases; unmatched junction bases: 7. The germline V gene has CDR1 MNHEY and CDR2 SVGEGT. The CDR3 extends over 16 amino acids. DNA of the CDR3: TGTGCCAGCAGTTACCCGACAGGGGGCTTGATCACTGAAGCTTTCTTT. It translates to CASSYPTGGLITEAFF.

The rearrangement joins TRBV5-1 to TRBJ2-3; the D gene is possibly TRBD1 (5 bases). Trimming removed 4 bases from V and 5 bases from J, with 8 bases in between. CDR1 SGHRS and CDR2 YFSETQ come from the germline V gene. This CDR3 has 12 amino acids. Here the CDR3 DNA reads TGCGCCAGCAGCCCTCAGGGAGATACGCAGTATTTT. It yields the protein CASSPQGDTQYF.

V usage is TRBV30 and J usage is TRBJ2-7; D remains unclear. V dropped 2 bases and J dropped 7 bases, with 9 bases sitting between them. Germline lookup yields CDR1 GTSNPN and CDR2 SVGIG (reference sequence). This CDR3 is built from 11 residues. The CDR3, as DNA: TGTGCCTGGAGTTTAAGGCGAGAGCAGTACTTC. Amino acid sequence: CAWSLRREQYF. The full variable domain, with the rest looked up from reference TRBV30 and TRBJ2-7, is SQTIHQWPATLVQPVGSPLSLECTVEGTSNPNLYWYRQAAGRGLQLLFYSVGIGQISSEVPQNLSASRPQDRQFILSSKKLLLSDSGFYLCAWSLRREQYFGPGTRLTVT.

The CDR3 coding sequence is TGTGCCAGCAGCCAAGATGGCGGGGGGGTTTCACCCCTCCACTTT. It yields the protein CASSQDGGGVSPLHF. The rearrangement links TRBV4-2 to TRBJ1-6; D is perhaps TRBD1 (5 bases). CDR1 is LGHNA and CDR2 is YNFKEQ in the germline V gene. There are 15 residues in the CDR3. The V gene lost 0 bases and the J gene lost 9 bases, with 12 bases spanning the gap.